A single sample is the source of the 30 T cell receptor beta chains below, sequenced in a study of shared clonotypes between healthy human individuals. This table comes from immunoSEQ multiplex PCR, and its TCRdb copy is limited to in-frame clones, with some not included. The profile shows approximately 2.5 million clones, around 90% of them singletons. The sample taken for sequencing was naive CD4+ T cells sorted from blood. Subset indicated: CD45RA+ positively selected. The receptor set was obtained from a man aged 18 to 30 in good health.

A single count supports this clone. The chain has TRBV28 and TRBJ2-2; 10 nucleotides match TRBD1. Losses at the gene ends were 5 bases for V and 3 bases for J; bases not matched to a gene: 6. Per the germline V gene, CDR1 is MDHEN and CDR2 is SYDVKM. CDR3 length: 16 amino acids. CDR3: CASSPLGQGDTGELFF. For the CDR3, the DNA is TGTGCCAGCAGTCCACTTGGACAGGGGGACACCGGGGAGCTGTTTTTT. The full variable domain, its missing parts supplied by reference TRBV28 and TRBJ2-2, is DVKVTQSSRYLVKRTGEKVFLECVQDMDHENMFWYRQDPGLGLRLIYFSYDVKMKEKGDIPEGYSVSREKKERFSLILESASTNQTSMYLCASSPLGQGDTGELFFGEGSRLTVL.

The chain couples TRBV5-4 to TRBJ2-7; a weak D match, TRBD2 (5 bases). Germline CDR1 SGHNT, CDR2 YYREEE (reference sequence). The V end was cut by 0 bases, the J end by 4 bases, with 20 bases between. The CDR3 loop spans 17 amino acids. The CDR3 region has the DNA TGTGCCAGCAGCTTGGCCGGAGTGGCGGGCCGACCTTACGAGCAGTACTTC. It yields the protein CASSLAGVAGRPYEQYF.

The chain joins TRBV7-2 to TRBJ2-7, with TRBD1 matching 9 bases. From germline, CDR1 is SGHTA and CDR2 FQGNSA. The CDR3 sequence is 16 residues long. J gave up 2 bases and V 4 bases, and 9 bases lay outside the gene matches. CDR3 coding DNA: TGTGCCAGCAGCTACAAAACAGGGGGCTGGGCCTACGAGCAGTACTTC. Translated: CASSYKTGGWAYEQYF.

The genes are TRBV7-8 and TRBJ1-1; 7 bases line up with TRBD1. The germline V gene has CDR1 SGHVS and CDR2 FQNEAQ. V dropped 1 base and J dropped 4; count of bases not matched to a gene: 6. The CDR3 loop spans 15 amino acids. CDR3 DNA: TGTGCCAGCAGCTTAGTCCCGACAGGGACCACTGAAGCTTTCTTT. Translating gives CASSLVPTGTTEAFF.

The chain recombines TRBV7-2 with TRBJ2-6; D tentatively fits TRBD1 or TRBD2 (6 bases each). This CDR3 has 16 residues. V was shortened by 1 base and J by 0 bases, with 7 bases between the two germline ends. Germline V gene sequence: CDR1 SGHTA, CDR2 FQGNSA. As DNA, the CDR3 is TGTGCCAGCAGCTTAGAGGGGGGCTCTGGGGCCAACGTCCTGACTTTC. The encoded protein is CASSLEGGSGANVLTF.

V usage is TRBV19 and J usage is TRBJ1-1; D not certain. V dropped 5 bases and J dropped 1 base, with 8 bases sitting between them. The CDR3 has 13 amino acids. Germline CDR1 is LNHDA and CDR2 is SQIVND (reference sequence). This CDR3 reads CASSELRNTEAFF. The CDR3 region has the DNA TGTGCCAGTAGTGAACTCCGGAACACTGAAGCTTTCTTT.

DNA of the CDR3: TGTGCCAGCAGCCCGGGACGCGGAATCGAGGCGGAGTTCTTC. It yields the protein CASSPGRGIEAEFF. The J gene is TRBJ2-1, the V gene TRBV5-4; D possibly matches TRBD1 or TRBD2 (5 bases each). Per germline, CDR1 SGHNT and CDR2 YYREEE (reference sequence). The CDR3 totals 14 residues. The ends were cut back, 4 bases at V and 14 bases at J, with 22 bases in the middle.

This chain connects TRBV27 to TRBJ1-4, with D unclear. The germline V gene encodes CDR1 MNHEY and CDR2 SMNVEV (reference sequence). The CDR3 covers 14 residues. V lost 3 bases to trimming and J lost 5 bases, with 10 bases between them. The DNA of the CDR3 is TGTGCCAGCAGTTTCGCGGGCCCGAATGAAAAACTGTTTTTT. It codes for CASSFAGPNEKLFF. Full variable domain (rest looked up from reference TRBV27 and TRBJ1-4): EAQVTQNPRYLITVTGKKLTVTCSQNMNHEYMSWYRQDPGLGLRQIYYSMNVEVTDKGDVPEGYKVSRKEKRNFPLILESPSPNQTSLYFCASSFAGPNEKLFFGSGTQLSVL.

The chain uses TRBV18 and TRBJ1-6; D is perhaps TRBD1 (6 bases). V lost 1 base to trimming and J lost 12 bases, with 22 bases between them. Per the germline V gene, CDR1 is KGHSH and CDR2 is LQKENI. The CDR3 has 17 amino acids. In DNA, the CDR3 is TGTGCCAGCTCACCACGGTCCGGGGGCCCCTTCGGGGAACCCCTCCACTTT. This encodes CASSPRSGGPFGEPLHF.

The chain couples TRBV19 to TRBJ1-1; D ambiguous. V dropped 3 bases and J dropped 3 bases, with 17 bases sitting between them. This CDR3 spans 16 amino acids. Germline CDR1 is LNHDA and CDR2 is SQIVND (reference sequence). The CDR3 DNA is TGTGCCAGTAGTATCGTCCCCGGCGCCGGCGACACTGAAGCTTTCTTT. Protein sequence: CASSIVPGAGDTEAFF.

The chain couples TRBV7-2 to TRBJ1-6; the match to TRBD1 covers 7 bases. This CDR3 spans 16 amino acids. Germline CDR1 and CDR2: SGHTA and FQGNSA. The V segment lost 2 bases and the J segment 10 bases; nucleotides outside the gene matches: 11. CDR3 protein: CASSLRGPGGGSPLHF. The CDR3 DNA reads TGTGCCAGCAGCTTAAGAGGGCCAGGGGGTGGATCACCCCTCCACTTT.

The CDR3, as DNA: TGTGCCATCGACAGGGGCCGCAACTATGGCTACACCTTC. Its protein is CAIDRGRNYGYTF. The chain couples TRBV10-3 to TRBJ1-2; 8 nucleotides agree with TRBD1. CDR3 length: 13 amino acids. V dropped 8 bases and J dropped 2; count of bases not matched to a gene: 4. Germline-derived CDR1 and CDR2 are ENHRY and SYGVKD.

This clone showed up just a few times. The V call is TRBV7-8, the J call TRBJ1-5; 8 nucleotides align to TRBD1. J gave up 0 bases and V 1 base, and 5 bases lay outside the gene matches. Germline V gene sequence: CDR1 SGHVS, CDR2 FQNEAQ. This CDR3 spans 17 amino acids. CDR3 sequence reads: CASSLGTGINSNQPQHF. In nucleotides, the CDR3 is TGTGCCAGCAGCTTAGGGACAGGGATAAATAGCAATCAGCCCCAGCATTTT.

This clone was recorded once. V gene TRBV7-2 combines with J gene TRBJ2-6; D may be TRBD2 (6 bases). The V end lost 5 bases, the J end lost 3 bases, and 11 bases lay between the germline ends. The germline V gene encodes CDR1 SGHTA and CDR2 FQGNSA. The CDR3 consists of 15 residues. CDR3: CASSRSGGGANVLTF. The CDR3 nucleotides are TGTGCCAGCAGCCGTAGCGGAGGTGGGGCCAACGTCCTGACTTTC.

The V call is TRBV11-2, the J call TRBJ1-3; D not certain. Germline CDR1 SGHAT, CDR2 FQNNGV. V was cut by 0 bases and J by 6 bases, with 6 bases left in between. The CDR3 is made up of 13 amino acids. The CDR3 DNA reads TGTGCCAGCAGCTTAGACCCGACAAACACCATATATTTT. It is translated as CASSLDPTNTIYF.

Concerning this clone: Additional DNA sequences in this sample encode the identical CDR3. The CDR3 bases are TGTGCCAGTAGTATTCTGGGAAGCTATGGCTACACCTTC. Residues: CASSILGSYGYTF. The V gene is TRBV19, the J gene TRBJ1-2; D call uncertain. The CDR3 is made up of 13 amino acids. Germline CDR1 is LNHDA and CDR2 is SQIVND (reference sequence). Trimming took off 3 bases at V and 4 bases at J, with 9 bases between the two ends.

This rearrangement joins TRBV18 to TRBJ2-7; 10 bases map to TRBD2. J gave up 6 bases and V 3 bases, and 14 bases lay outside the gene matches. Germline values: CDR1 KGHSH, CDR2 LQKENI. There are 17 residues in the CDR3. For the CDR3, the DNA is TGTGCCAGCTCACCCCCTAGCGTTCTAGCGGGAGCCGCCGAGCAGTACTTC. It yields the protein CASSPPSVLAGAAEQYF.

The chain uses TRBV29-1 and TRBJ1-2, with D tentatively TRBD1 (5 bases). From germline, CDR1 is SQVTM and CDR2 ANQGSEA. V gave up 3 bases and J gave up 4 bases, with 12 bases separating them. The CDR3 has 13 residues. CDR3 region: CSVDLPGIYGYTF. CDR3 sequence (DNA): TGCAGCGTTGACCTGCCAGGGATCTATGGCTACACCTTC.

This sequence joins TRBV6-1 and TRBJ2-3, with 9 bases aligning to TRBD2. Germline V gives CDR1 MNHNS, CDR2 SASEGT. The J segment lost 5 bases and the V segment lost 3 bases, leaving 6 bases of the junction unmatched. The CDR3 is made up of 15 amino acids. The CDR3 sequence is CASSESGGPGDTQYF. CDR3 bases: TGTGCCAGCAGTGAGAGCGGGGGGCCCGGAGATACGCAGTATTTT.

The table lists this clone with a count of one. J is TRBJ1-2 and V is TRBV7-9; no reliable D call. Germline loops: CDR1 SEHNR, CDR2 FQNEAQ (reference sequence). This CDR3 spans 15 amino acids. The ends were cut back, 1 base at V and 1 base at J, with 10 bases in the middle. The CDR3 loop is CASSLGTAFNYGYTF. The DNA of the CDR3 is TGTGCCAGCAGCTTAGGAACCGCTTTTAACTATGGCTACACCTTC. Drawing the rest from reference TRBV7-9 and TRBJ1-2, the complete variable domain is DTGVSQNPRHKITKRGQNVTFRCDPISEHNRLYWYRQTLGQGPEFLTYFQNEAQLEKSRLLSDRFSAERPKGSFSTLEIQRTEQGDSAMYLCASSLGTAFNYGYTFGSGTRLTVV.

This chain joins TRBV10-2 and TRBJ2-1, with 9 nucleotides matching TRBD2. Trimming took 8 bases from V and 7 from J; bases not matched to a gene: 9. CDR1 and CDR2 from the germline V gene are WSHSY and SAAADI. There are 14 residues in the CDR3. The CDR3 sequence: CASVLAGVGNEQFF. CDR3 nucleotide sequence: TGCGCCAGCGTATTAGCGGGAGTGGGGAATGAGCAGTTCTTC.

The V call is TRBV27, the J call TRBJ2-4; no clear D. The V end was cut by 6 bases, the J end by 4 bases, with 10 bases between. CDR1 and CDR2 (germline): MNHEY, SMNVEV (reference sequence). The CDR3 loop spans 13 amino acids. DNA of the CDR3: TGTGCCAGCAGCCGGGTGGCGAAAAACATTCAGTACTTC. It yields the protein CASSRVAKNIQYF.

The CDR3 coding sequence is TGTGCCAGTAGTATAGGGACAGGGCTGACCGGGGAGCTGTTTTTT. As protein: CASSIGTGLTGELFF. The chain combines TRBV19 with TRBJ2-2, with 8 positions matching TRBD1. V dropped 1 base and J dropped 5; count of bases not matched to a gene: 3. Germline-derived CDR1 and CDR2 are LNHDA and SQIVND (reference sequence). This CDR3 is built from 15 residues.

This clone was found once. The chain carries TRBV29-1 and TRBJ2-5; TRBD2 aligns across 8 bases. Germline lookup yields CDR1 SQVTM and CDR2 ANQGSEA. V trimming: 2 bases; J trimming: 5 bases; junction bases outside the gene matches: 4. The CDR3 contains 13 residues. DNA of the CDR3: TGCAGCGTTGAATCTCGACTAGCGGAGACCCAGTACTTC. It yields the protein CSVESRLAETQYF.

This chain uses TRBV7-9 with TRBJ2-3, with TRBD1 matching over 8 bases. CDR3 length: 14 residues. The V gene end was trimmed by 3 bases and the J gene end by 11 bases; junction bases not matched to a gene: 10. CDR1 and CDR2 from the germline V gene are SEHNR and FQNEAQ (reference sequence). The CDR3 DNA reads TGTGCCAGCAGCTTCCGCCGACAGGGGCTCGGGCAGTATTTT. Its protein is CASSFRRQGLGQYF.

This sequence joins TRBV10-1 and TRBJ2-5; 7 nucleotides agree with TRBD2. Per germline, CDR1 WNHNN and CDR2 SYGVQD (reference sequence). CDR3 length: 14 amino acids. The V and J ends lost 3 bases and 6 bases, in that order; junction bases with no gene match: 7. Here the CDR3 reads CASSEGAGGKTQYF. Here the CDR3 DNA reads TGCGCCAGCAGTGAAGGGGCCGGGGGGAAGACCCAGTACTTC.

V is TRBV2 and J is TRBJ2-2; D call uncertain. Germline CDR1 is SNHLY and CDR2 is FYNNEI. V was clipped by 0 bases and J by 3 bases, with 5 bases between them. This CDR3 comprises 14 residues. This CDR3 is CASSEAGYTGELFF. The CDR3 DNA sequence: TGTGCCAGCAGTGAAGCGGGGTACACCGGGGAGCTGTTTTTT.

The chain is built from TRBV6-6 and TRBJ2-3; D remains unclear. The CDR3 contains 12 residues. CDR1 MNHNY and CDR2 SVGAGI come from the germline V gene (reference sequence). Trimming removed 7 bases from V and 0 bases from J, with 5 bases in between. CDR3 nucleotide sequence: TGTGCCAGCAAACCCAGCACAGATACGCAGTATTTT. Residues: CASKPSTDTQYF.

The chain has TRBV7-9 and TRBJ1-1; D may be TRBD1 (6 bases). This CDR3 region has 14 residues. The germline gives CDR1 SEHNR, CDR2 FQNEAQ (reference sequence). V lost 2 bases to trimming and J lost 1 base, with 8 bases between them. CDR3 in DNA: TGTGCCAGCAGCTTAAGGGGGAAGAACACTGAAGCTTTCTTT. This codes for CASSLRGKNTEAFF.

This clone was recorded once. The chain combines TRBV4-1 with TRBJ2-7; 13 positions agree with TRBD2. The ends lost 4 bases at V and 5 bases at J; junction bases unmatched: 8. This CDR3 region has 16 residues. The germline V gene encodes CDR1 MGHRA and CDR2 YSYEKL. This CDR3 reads CASSRVGLAGVDEQYF. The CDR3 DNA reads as TGCGCCAGCAGCCGCGTCGGACTAGCGGGAGTAGACGAGCAGTACTTC.